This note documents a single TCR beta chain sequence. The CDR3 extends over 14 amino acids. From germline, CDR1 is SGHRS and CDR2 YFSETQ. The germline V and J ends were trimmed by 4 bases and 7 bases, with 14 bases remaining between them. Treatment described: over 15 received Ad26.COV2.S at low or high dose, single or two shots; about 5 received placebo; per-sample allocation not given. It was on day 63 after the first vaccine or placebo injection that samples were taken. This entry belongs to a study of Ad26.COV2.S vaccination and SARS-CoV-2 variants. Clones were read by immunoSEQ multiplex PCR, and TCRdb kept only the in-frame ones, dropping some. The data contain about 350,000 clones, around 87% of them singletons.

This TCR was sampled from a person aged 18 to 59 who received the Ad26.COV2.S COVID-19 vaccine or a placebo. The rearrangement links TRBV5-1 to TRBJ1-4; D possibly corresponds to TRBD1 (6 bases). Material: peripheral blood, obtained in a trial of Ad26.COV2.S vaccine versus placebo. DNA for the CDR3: TGCGCCAGCAGCGCCGGACAGTGGAGTGAAAAACTGTTTTTT. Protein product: CASSAGQWSEKLFF.